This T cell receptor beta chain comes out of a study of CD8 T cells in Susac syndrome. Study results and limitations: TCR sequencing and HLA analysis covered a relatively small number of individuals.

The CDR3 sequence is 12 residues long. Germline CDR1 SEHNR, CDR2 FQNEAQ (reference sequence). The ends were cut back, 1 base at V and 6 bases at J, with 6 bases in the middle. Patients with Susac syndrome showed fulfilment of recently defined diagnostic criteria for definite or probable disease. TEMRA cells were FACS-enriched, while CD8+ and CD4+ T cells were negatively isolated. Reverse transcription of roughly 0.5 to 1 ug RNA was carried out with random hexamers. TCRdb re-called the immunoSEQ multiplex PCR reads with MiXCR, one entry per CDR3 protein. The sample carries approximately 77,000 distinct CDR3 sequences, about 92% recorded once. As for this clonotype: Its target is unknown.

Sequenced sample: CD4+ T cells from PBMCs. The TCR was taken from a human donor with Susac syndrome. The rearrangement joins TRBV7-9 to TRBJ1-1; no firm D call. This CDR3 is CASSLEHSEAFF. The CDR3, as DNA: TGTGCCAGCAGCTTAGAGCACTCTGAAGCTTTCTTT.